A selection of T cell receptor beta chains follows, all from one sample in a study of vaccination and CD4 T cells after COVID-19. One entry per CDR3 protein results from TCRdb running MiXCR on the PCR reads. The data show about 20,000 distinct CDR3 sequences, around 60% seen once. The antigens of these receptors remain unknown. Sequencing was carried out using CD4+ T cells from blood, cultured in vitro. These receptors originate from a human donor who had recovered from COVID-19. Both conserved end residues are part of each CDR3. The D gene is left open where the match is weak. Rows give clone size only sometimes, using once, few, many, or a class for an expanded clone.

j_call	v_call	clone_size	d_call	cdr3_nt	cdr3_aa
TRBJ1-1	TRBV7-3	few	-	TGTGCCAGCAGTACACCGGGCGGCACTGAAGCTTTCTTT	CASSTPGGTEAFF
TRBJ2-1	TRBV11-2	-	TRBD1	TGTGCCAGCAGCTTTGACAGGGTGCTGAAGAATGAGCAGTTCTTC	CASSFDRVLKNEQFF
TRBJ2-2	TRBV7-3	-	-	TGTGCCAGCAGCCGGGACTTCACCGGGGAGCTGTTTTTT	CASSRDFTGELFF
TRBJ2-7	TRBV6-1	-	TRBD1	TGTGCCAGGGGGACAGGGACTCCCTACGAGCAGTACTTC	CARGTGTPYEQYF
TRBJ2-3	TRBV19	once	TRBD2	TGTGCCAGTAGTTATACTAGCGGGAGAACATCAGGTACGCAGTATTTT	CASSYTSGRTSGTQYF
TRBJ1-2	TRBV20-1	-	-	TGCAGTGCTAGAAGGAGGGAGGGCTTCACGGTGGGCTACACCTTC	CSARRREGFTVGYTF
TRBJ1-5	TRBV2	medium-sized	TRBD1	TGTGCCAGCAGGCTCGACAGGGAACAGCCCCAGCATTTT	CASRLDREQPQHF
TRBJ2-3	TRBV12-3/TRBV12-4	-	TRBD2	TGTGCCAGCAGCCCCAAATCGGGACTAGGGACAGATACGCAGTATTTT	CASSPKSGLGTDTQYF
TRBJ1-5	TRBV20-1	few	-	TGCAGTGCTAGAGATCATAAGGGATCGGATCAGCCCCAGCATTTT	CSARDHKGSDQPQHF
TRBJ2-3	TRBV28	few	TRBD2	TGTGCCAGCAGTTTCCCTCCGGGACTAGCGGGAGGAACGCAGTATTTT	CASSFPPGLAGGTQYF
TRBJ2-7	TRBV15	once	-	TGTGCCACCAGCAGAGATAGCCAGGGGAGGCACGAGCAGTACTTC	CATSRDSQGRHEQYF
TRBJ1-5	TRBV6-1	-	TRBD1	TGTGCCAGCAAGGTAGGGGGCCAACAGCCCCAGCATTTT	CASKVGGQQPQHF
TRBJ1-5	TRBV2	few	TRBD1	TGTGCCAGCAGTGAAGAGGGTGGGACAGCTCCTTGGCCCCAGCATTTT	CASSEEGGTAPWPQHF
TRBJ1-6	TRBV5-1	-	-	TGCGCCAGCAACTTGAGGCAGGCCAATTCACCCCTCCACTTT	CASNLRQANSPLHF
TRBJ2-3	TRBV24-1	-	-	TGTGCCACCAGTGACACCACTAGCACAGATACGCAGTATTTT	CATSDTTSTDTQYF
TRBJ2-2	TRBV7-3	once	TRBD1	TGTGCCAGCAGCTTCTCGGACAGGGCCGGGGAGCTGTTTTTT	CASSFSDRAGELFF
TRBJ2-1	TRBV24-1	-	TRBD1	TGTGCCACCAGCTTCACGGGACAGGGGGCCGGGAATGAGCAGTTCTTC	CATSFTGQGAGNEQFF
TRBJ2-2	TRBV24-1	few	-	TGTGCCACCAGTGTTGCGGGTCCCTCGAACACCGGGGAGCTGTTTTTT	CATSVAGPSNTGELFF
TRBJ1-4	TRBV20-1	-	-	TGCAGTGCCCTAAATGAAAAACTGTTTTTT	CSALNEKLFF
TRBJ1-2	TRBV27	-	-	TGTGCCAGCAGTACCATGAATGGCTACACCTTC	CASSTMNGYTF
TRBJ1-1	TRBV6-2/TRBV6-3	-	-	TGTGCCAGCAGCTGGGGGGGACGGACTGAAGCTTTCTTT	CASSWGGRTEAFF
TRBJ1-5	TRBV6-4	-	-	TGTGCCAGCAGCCCAGACGGACAGTTCCAGCCCCAGCATTTT	CASSPDGQFQPQHF
TRBJ2-7	TRBV12-3/TRBV12-4	-	-	TGTGCCAGCAGTCCACTCGTTTCAGGGTACTCCTACGAGCAGTACTTC	CASSPLVSGYSYEQYF
TRBJ2-3	TRBV10-3	-	TRBD2	TGTGCCATCAGCGCAGCGGGAGGAGGCACAGATACGCAGTATTTT	CAISAAGGGTDTQYF